The 11 T cell receptor beta chains below come from one sample, sequenced in a study of T cell changes during pregnancy in multiple sclerosis. Only in-frame clones appear in the TCRdb table, and some are missing; sequencing was by immunoSEQ multiplex PCR. The table lists around 57,000 clones, 90% to 95% of them singletons. Specimen: peripheral blood, collected after pregnancy. The receptors derive from a female donor in good health, enrolled as a control in a pregnancy study.

The chain recombines TRBV6-1 with TRBJ2-3; 7 bases fit TRBD1. The CDR3 length is 14 residues. With V trimmed by 8 bases and J by 1 base, 6 bases remained unmatched. Germline CDR1 MNHNS, CDR2 SASEGT. The CDR3 is CASFWTGGTDTQYF. The CDR3 DNA reads TGTGCCAGCTTCTGGACAGGAGGCACAGATACGCAGTATTTT.

This rearrangement joins TRBV21-1 to TRBJ1-2; the DNA was not used to check the table's D call, TRBD1. TRBV21-1 is a recognized pseudogene. The CDR3 spans 15 residues. The CDR3 reads CASKGDREFGYGYTF. The CDR3 DNA reads TGTGCCAGCAAGGGGGACAGGGAGTTTGGCTATGGCTACACCTTC.

This chain links TRBV6-1 with TRBJ1-3; D gene uncertain. The CDR3 is made up of 14 amino acids. The germline CDR1 and CDR2 sequences are MNHNS and SASEGT. V was shortened by 1 base and J by 7 bases, with 11 bases between the two germline ends. CDR3 nucleotides: TGTGCCAGCAGTGAAGGGCAGTCGCTTAACACCATATATTTT. Translating it yields CASSEGQSLNTIYF.

The chain links TRBV27 to TRBJ2-6; D not resolved. This CDR3 comprises 16 residues. Trimming shortened V by 5 bases and J by 0 bases, and 11 bases separated the two germline ends. CDR1 and CDR2 from the germline V gene are MNHEY and SMNVEV (reference sequence). Written as DNA, the CDR3 is TGTGCCAGCAGTACGAGCCGTTACTCTGGGGCCAACGTCCTGACTTTC. Translated: CASSTSRYSGANVLTF.

The rearrangement joins TRBV11-3 to TRBJ2-7, with 9 bases identical to TRBD1. The germline V gene encodes CDR1 SGHNT and CDR2 YENEEA. With 5 bases clipped from V and 4 bases from J, the junction kept 6 bases outside the gene matches. The CDR3 covers 14 residues. This chain's CDR3 is CASSIRDREYEQYF. The CDR3 DNA reads as TGTGCCAGCAGCATCCGGGACAGGGAATACGAGCAGTACTTC.

There are a few counts of this clone. The chain joins TRBV19 to TRBJ2-7, with D possibly matching TRBD2 (5 bases). Trimming removed 7 bases at V and 0 bases at J, with 10 bases between. Germline V gives CDR1 LNHDA, CDR2 SQIVND (reference sequence). The length of the CDR3 is 13 residues. The CDR3 DNA reads as TGTGCCAGTAAGGAGGACCCCTCCTACGAGCAGTACTTC. Translated, it gives CASKEDPSYEQYF. Using reference TRBV19 and TRBJ2-7 for the parts outside the CDR3, the full variable domain is DGGITQSPKYLFRKEGQNVTLSCEQNLNHDAMYWYRQDPGQGLRLIYYSQIVNDFQKGDIAEGYSVSREKKESFPLTVTSAQKNPTAFYLCASKEDPSYEQYFGPGTRLTVT.

Of note for this clone: Additional DNA sequences in this sample encode the identical CDR3. V and J are TRBV9 and TRBJ1-1, with a possible D match to TRBD1 (5 bases). The CDR3 sequence is 13 residues long. Deletions cut 1 base from V and 2 bases from J, with 6 bases between. Germline assignment: CDR1 SGDLS and CDR2 YYNGEE. The CDR3 region has the DNA TGTGCCAGCAGCGTACAGGGAAACACTGAAGCTTTCTTT. Protein: CASSVQGNTEAFF. Looking up the rest from reference TRBV9 and TRBJ1-1 gives the full variable domain: DSGVTQTPKHLITATGQRVTLRCSPRSGDLSVYWYQQSLDQGLQFLIQYYNGEERAKGNILERFSAQQFPDLHSELNLSSLELGDSALYFCASSVQGNTEAFFGQGTRLTVV.

V is TRBV7-2 and J is TRBJ2-2, with D hard to call. V was clipped by 1 base and J by 3 bases, with 6 bases between them. Germline assignment: CDR1 SGHTA and CDR2 FQGNSA. This CDR3 region has 14 residues. The CDR3 sequence: CASSLGHHTGELFF. CDR3 coding DNA: TGTGCCAGCAGCTTAGGACACCACACCGGGGAGCTGTTTTTT.

This clone occurred once. The chain has TRBV4-1 and TRBJ2-5; possible D gene TRBD2, 6 bases. Trimming stripped 4 bases from V and 5 bases from J, with 11 bases between. Germline V gives CDR1 MGHRA, CDR2 YSYEKL. There are 13 residues in the CDR3. CDR3 bases: TGCGCCAGCAGCCGACTAGTTTCTGAGACCCAGTACTTC. Amino acid sequence: CASSRLVSETQYF.

The V and J genes are TRBV30 and TRBJ1-2; D not certain. Germline CDR1 is GTSNPN and CDR2 is SVGIG (reference sequence). The germline V and J ends were trimmed by 5 bases and 4 bases, with 14 bases remaining between them. This CDR3 contains 13 residues. The CDR3, as DNA: TGTGCCTGGGGGTCGACTGGCGCCTATGGCTACACCTTC. This translates into CAWGSTGAYGYTF.

The chain has TRBV4-3 and TRBJ2-6, with D unresolved. This CDR3 region has 16 residues. Trimming cost V 0 bases and J 0 bases, with 6 bases left between them. Germline CDR1 is LGHNA and CDR2 is YSLEER. The CDR3 loop is CASSQEVSSGANVLTF. For the CDR3, the DNA is TGCGCCAGCAGCCAAGAGGTCAGCTCTGGGGCCAACGTCCTGACTTTC.